These T cell receptor beta chains were read from a single sample in a study of T cell responses to AZD1222 COVID-19 vaccine. The data were produced by immunoSEQ multiplex PCR, yet TCRdb's version contains in-frame clones alone and is incomplete. The sample contains around 150,000 clones, roughly nine tenths of which appear only once. The material sequenced was peripheral blood, taken 28 days after the second AZD1222 dose. These receptors were taken from an adult who received the AZD1222 COVID-19 vaccine. Each CDR3 is given with its conserved first and last residue. Fields, in order: D gene, J gene, clone size, V gene, CDR3 DNA, CDR3 protein. The D gene is left open where the match is weak. Where a row states a size, it is once, few, many or the class of an expanded clone; other rows omit it.

TRBD1 | TRBJ1-5 | . | TRBV19 | TGTGCCAGTAGCGGGACAGGGGAGGGTCAGCCCCAGCATTTT | CASSGTGEGQPQHF
. | TRBJ1-6 | . | TRBV5-4 | TGTGCCAGCAGCGACCGGGCCGGGAAAATGGCCCTCCACTTT | CASSDRAGKMALHF
. | TRBJ1-1 | . | TRBV3-1/TRBV3-2 | TGTGCCAGCAGCCAAGATCCCCCTTACACTGAAGCTTTCTTT | CASSQDPPYTEAFF
. | TRBJ1-1 | . | TRBV27 | TGTGCCAGCAGTTCCTGGGGAAGTTACACTGAAGCTTTCTTT | CASSSWGSYTEAFF
. | TRBJ1-1 | . | TRBV2 | TGTGCCAGCAGTGAGCGGCGCGAAGCTTTCTTT | CASSERREAFF
TRBD1 | TRBJ2-6 | . | TRBV27 | TGTGCCAGCAGTTTATTCCGGGACAGGGTGACTGGGGCCAACGTCCTGACTTTC | CASSLFRDRVTGANVLTF
TRBD1 | TRBJ1-3 | . | TRBV28 | TGTGCCAGCAGTCCCTGGACAGGCCGGGGGTCTGGAAACACCATATATTTT | CASSPWTGRGSGNTIYF
. | TRBJ1-1 | . | TRBV18 | TGTGCCAGCTCTGGGACGGGGGTCACTGAAGCTTTCTTT | CASSGTGVTEAFF
. | TRBJ2-3 | once | TRBV27 | TGTGCCAGCAGAGGAACAGATACGCAGTATTTT | CASRGTDTQYF
TRBD2 | TRBJ2-3 | . | TRBV7-2 | TGTGCCAGCAGCCCGACCAGCACTAGCGGGGGGAGGACGCAGTATTTT | CASSPTSTSGGRTQYF
TRBD1 | TRBJ1-2 | . | TRBV6-2/TRBV6-3 | TGTGCCAGCAGCACCACAGGGGATGGCTACACCTTC | CASSTTGDGYTF
TRBD1 | TRBJ1-2 | . | TRBV2 | TGTGCCAGCAGTGGACAGGGATACTATGGCTACACCTTC | CASSGQGYYGYTF
TRBD1 | TRBJ1-1 | few | TRBV4-3 | TGCGCCAGCAGCCAAGGATACGACAGGGGGCCGGGCACTGAAGCTTTCTTT | CASSQGYDRGPGTEAFF
. | TRBJ2-2 | . | TRBV4-3 | TGCGCCAGCAGCCAAGACGGTTTTTCCGGGGAGCTGTTTTTT | CASSQDGFSGELFF
. | TRBJ1-6 | once | TRBV9 | TGTGCCAGCAGCCCCGGGCCCCCCGACTCACCCCTCCACTTT | CASSPGPPDSPLHF
. | TRBJ1-1 | . | TRBV6-2/TRBV6-3 | TGTGCCAGCAGTTACGGCAGACTGGGCACTGAAGCTTTCTTT | CASSYGRLGTEAFF
. | TRBJ1-2 | . | TRBV2 | TGTGCCAGCAGTCAGGGGCCATCCTATGGCTACACCTTC | CASSQGPSYGYTF
. | TRBJ2-1 | . | TRBV27 | TGTGCCAGCAGTTTATCTGTCGGGGCGGGGTTGCGGTTCTTC | CASSLSVGAGLRFF
TRBD2 | TRBJ2-2 | . | TRBV29-1 | TGCAGCGCCGCGGGACTAGCGGGGGGGCCGGGCACCGGGGAGCTGTTTTTT | CSAAGLAGGPGTGELFF
. | TRBJ2-7 | . | TRBV28 | TGTGCCAGCAGTTTCAGGCAGGCTATCTCCTACGAGCAGTACTTC | CASSFRQAISYEQYF
TRBD1 | TRBJ2-1 | . | TRBV28 | TGTGCCAGCAGTACCTCCGGGACAGGAGATCACAATGAGCAGTTCTTC | CASSTSGTGDHNEQFF
. | TRBJ2-5 | once | TRBV20-1 | TGCAGTGCTAGTACACGGGGCGGTTTGGAATCGGAGACCCAGTACTTC | CSASTRGGLESETQYF
. | TRBJ1-4 | . | TRBV5-6 | TGTGCCAGCAGCCAGGGATGGGGGCGAGGTGAAAAACTGTTTTTT | CASSQGWGRGEKLFF
TRBD2 | TRBJ2-5 | . | TRBV7-2 | TGTGCCAGCAGCTTACGAGCGCGGGGGGCGGGCGAGACCCAGTACTTC | CASSLRARGAGETQYF
TRBD1 | TRBJ2-3 | . | TRBV6-5 | TGTGCCAGCAGTTATGGACAGGGGACGCAGTATTTT | CASSYGQGTQYF
TRBD1 | TRBJ1-5 | . | TRBV6-2/TRBV6-3 | TGTGCCAGCAGTTACCATTCAGGGGGCCAAGGTCAGCCCCAGCATTTT | CASSYHSGGQGQPQHF
. | TRBJ1-5 | . | TRBV19 | TGTGCCAGTAGTATAGGGGGTCGTGGCAATCAGCCCCAGCATTTT | CASSIGGRGNQPQHF
TRBD1 | TRBJ1-2 | . | TRBV4-1 | TGCGCCAGCAGCCAAGATTTAGGGGGCACCTTCGGGGGCTACACCTTC | CASSQDLGGTFGGYTF
TRBD2 | TRBJ2-1 | . | TRBV9 | TGTGCCAGCAGCGTAAATCCGCGGGGGAGCTCCTACAATGAGCAGTTCTTC | CASSVNPRGSSYNEQFF
. | TRBJ1-1 | . | TRBV6-6 | TGTGCCAGCCGGGACATAGCTGAAGCTTTCTTT | CASRDIAEAFF
. | TRBJ2-7 | . | TRBV9 | TGTGCCAGCAGTAGCAACGGCTACGAGCAGTACTTC | CASSSNGYEQYF
. | TRBJ2-5 | . | TRBV5-1 | TGCGCCAGCAGCCTCACAGAAGAGACCCAGTACTTC | CASSLTEETQYF